The T cell receptor (beta chain) under discussion was sequenced for a study of control samples from healthy donors and cancer patients. Using immunoSEQ multiplex PCR, the repertoire was profiled, and TCRdb retains in-frame clones only, with some absent. The sample lists tens of thousands of clones; over 65% were seen once. This CDR3 contains 13 residues. The V end was cut by 5 bases, the J end by 7 bases, with 12 bases between. Germline V gives CDR1 SGHTA, CDR2 FQGTGA. The sequence came from a male donor with melanoma. The sequenced material came from formalin-fixed, paraffin-embedded tissue. The rearrangement uses TRBV7-3 and TRBJ2-1; D is perhaps TRBD2 (6 bases). CDR3 in amino acids: CASSLGTENEQFF. CDR3 DNA sequence: TGTGCCAGCAGCCTCGGGACTGAGAATGAGCAGTTCTTC.